These 13 T cell receptor beta chains share one sample of origin, sequenced in a study of vaccination effects on CD4 cells after COVID-19. These receptors lack a known antigen. Method: immunoSEQ multiplex PCR; TCRdb's copy keeps in-frame clones and lacks some. The data show about 40,000 clones, about 62% seen once. Isolating CD4+ T cells followed around nine days of culture. Two doses of either BNT162b2 or mRNA-1273 were given to each participant. The sequencing used CD4+ T cells from PBMCs cultured without peptide, collected after COVID-19 vaccination. These TCRs come from a human donor who received a COVID-19 vaccine.

CDR3 sequence: CASKPLRVNEKLFF. DNA of the CDR3: TGTGCCAGCAAACCCCTACGGGTAAATGAAAAACTGTTTTTT. This sequence joins TRBV7-9 and TRBJ1-4; no firm D call. Germline V gene lookup returns CDR1 SEHNR and CDR2 FQNEAQ (reference sequence). Trimming cost V 7 bases and J 5 bases, with 14 bases left between them. The CDR3 sequence is 14 residues long.

V is TRBV6-4 and J is TRBJ1-1; no clear D gene. This CDR3 is built from 14 residues. CDR1 is MRHNA and CDR2 is SNTAGT in the germline V gene. The germline V and J ends were trimmed by 0 bases and 1 base, with 6 bases remaining between them. CDR3 region: CASSDSSKNTEAFF. CDR3 nucleotide sequence: TGTGCCAGCAGTGACTCGTCTAAGAACACTGAAGCTTTCTTT.

The chain uses TRBV11-2 and TRBJ2-1, with D unclear. This CDR3 has 15 amino acids. CDR1 is SGHAT, CDR2 FQNNGV, per germline. Deletions cut 1 base from V and 6 bases from J, with 13 bases between. CDR3 protein: CASSLGGFWGNEQFF. CDR3 sequence (DNA): TGTGCCAGCAGCTTAGGCGGTTTCTGGGGCAATGAGCAGTTCTTC.

This clone was counted a few times. The DNA for the CDR3 is TGTGCCAGCAGCTGGACGGCGAACCACGAGCAGTACTTC. It is translated as CASSWTANHEQYF. The rearrangement links TRBV11-2 to TRBJ2-7; D gene ambiguous. This CDR3 spans 13 amino acids. Germline assignment: CDR1 SGHAT and CDR2 FQNNGV. Trimming took 4 bases from V and 5 from J, leaving 12 bases between them.

The chain links TRBV4-2 to TRBJ1-1; D may be TRBD1 (5 bases). The CDR3 loop spans 15 amino acids. The germline CDR1 and CDR2 sequences are LGHNA and YNFKEQ. The V gene lost 3 bases and the J gene lost 1 base, with 12 bases spanning the gap. CDR3 nucleotide sequence: TGTGCCAGCAGCCAGCAGGGTTCCACGAACACTGAAGCTTTCTTT. Protein sequence: CASSQQGSTNTEAFF.

The chain carries TRBV19 and TRBJ2-7; 9 nucleotides agree with TRBD1. Germline trimming cut 8 bases from V and 4 bases from J; bases unmatched to any gene: 9. The CDR3 runs 14 residues. Germline V CDR1 and CDR2: LNHDA, SQIVND (reference sequence). The CDR3 is CASGRTGTGYEQYF. In DNA form, the CDR3 reads TGTGCCAGTGGCCGTACTGGGACAGGGTACGAGCAGTACTTC.

This clone was counted once. The rearrangement joins TRBV7-4 to TRBJ1-6, with a tentative D call TRBD1 (5 bases). This CDR3 is 16 amino acids long. Between the trimmed V and J ends, which lost 1 base and 3 bases, there was a span of 10 bases. Germline V gene data show CDR1 as SGHVT and CDR2 as SQSDAQ. DNA of the CDR3: TGTGCCAGCAGCTTAGTTCCCGACAGCTATAATTCACCCCTCCACTTT. As protein: CASSLVPDSYNSPLHF. The variable domain in full, with the rest retrieved from reference TRBV7-4 and TRBJ1-6, is GAGVSQSPRYKVAKRGRDVALRCDSISGHVTLYWYRQTLGQGSEVLTYSQSDAQRDKSGRPSGRFSAERPERSVSTLKIQRTEQGDSAVYLCASSLVPDSYNSPLHFGNGTRLTVT.

This chain connects TRBV24-1 to TRBJ2-1; perhaps TRBD2 as D (5 bases). Germline CDR1 and CDR2: KGHDR and SFDVKD. The CDR3 sequence is 12 residues long. V dropped 5 bases and J dropped 4 bases, with 5 bases sitting between them. DNA of the CDR3: TGTGCCACCAGTGGGACTTACAATGAGCAGTTCTTC. Translated, it gives CATSGTYNEQFF.

This chain joins TRBV6-2 or TRBV6-3 and TRBJ2-1, with D perhaps given as TRBD1 or TRBD2 (5 bases each). This CDR3 has 15 amino acids. Trimming cost V 2 bases and J 0 bases, with 8 bases left between them. The germline V gene has CDR1 MNHEY and CDR2 SVGEGT. The CDR3 bases are TGTGCCAGCAGTTACCGGGGCAGCTCCTACAATGAGCAGTTCTTC. Protein sequence: CASSYRGSSYNEQFF.

The V gene is TRBV4-1, the J gene TRBJ2-5; possibly TRBD2 for D (6 bases). Germline CDR1 MGHRA, CDR2 YSYEKL. The CDR3 is 18 amino acids. V was shortened by 1 base and J by 2 bases, with 20 bases between the two germline ends. The CDR3 coding sequence is TGCGCCAGCAGCCAAGTCCACCAAACAGATAGCGGACAAGAGACCCAGTACTTC. Amino acids: CASSQVHQTDSGQETQYF.

The chain has TRBV27 and TRBJ2-5; no firm D call. The CDR3 extends over 16 amino acids. Trimming left V 5 bases short and J 6 bases short, with 22 bases between. The germline V gene has CDR1 MNHEY and CDR2 SMNVEV (reference sequence). For the CDR3, the DNA is TGTGCCAGCAGTCCATCCCTCGAGCCCCTACGTCAGACCCAGTACTTC. As protein: CASSPSLEPLRQTQYF.

CDR3 sequence reads: CASSPDRGRRQETQYF. The DNA of the CDR3 is TGTGCCAGCAGCCCCGACAGGGGGCGGAGGCAAGAGACCCAGTACTTC. This chain connects TRBV4-2 to TRBJ2-5, with 10 bases lining up with TRBD1. Trimming cost V 4 bases and J 2 bases; bases outside gene matches: 7. This CDR3 has 16 amino acids. In germline, CDR1 is LGHNA, CDR2 YNFKEQ.

CDR3 region: CAWSVPWRAVSYNEQFF. The CDR3 DNA reads as TGTGCCTGGAGTGTACCTTGGAGGGCCGTCTCCTACAATGAGCAGTTCTTC. The chain couples TRBV30 to TRBJ2-1; tentatively, D is TRBD2 (6 bases). There are 17 residues in the CDR3. Germline V gene sequence: CDR1 GTSNPN, CDR2 SVGIG (reference sequence). Trimming took off 0 bases at V and 0 bases at J, with 15 bases between the two ends.